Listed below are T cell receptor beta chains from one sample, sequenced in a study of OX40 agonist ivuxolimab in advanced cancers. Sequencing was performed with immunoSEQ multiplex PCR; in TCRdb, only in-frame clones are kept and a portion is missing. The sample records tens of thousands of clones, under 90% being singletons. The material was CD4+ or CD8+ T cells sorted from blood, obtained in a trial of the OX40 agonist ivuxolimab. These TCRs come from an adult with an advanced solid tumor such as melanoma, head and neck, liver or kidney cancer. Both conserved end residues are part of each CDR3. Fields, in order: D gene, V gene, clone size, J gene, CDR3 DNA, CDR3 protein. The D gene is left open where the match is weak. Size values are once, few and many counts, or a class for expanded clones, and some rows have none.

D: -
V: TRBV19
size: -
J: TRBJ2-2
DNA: TGTGCCAGTAGTTCCCCGGGGGATCCCGCGAACACCGGGGAGCTGTTTTTT
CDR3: CASSSPGDPANTGELFF

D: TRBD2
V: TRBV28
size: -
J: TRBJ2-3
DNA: TGTGCCAGCAGCCACGAGCGGGGGACCACAGATACGCAGTATTTT
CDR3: CASSHERGTTDTQYF

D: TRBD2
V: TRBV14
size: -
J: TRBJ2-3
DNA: TGTGCCAGCAGCCAAGAAGGCTGGGGGGGAGATACGCAGTATTTT
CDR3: CASSQEGWGGDTQYF

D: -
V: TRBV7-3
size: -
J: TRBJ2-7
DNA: TGTGCCAGCAGCTTTGGGGGAAAGACCTACGAGCAGTACTTC
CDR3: CASSFGGKTYEQYF

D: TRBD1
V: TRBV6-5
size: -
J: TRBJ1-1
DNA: TGTGCCAGCAGTGGCGGACAGGGGATGAACACTGAAGCTTTCTTT
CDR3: CASSGGQGMNTEAFF

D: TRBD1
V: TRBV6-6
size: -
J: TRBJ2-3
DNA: TGTGCCAGCAGCCGACAGGGAACAGATACGCAGTATTTT
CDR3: CASSRQGTDTQYF

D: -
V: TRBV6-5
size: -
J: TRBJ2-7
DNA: TGTGCCAGCAAAAGTGCGGGAAGCTCCTACGAGCAGTACTTC
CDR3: CASKSAGSSYEQYF

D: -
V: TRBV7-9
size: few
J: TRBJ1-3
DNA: TGTGCCAGCAGCCGGCCGGACAATGGAAACACCATATATTTT
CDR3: CASSRPDNGNTIYF

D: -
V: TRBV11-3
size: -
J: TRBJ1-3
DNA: TGTGCCAGCAGCGATCTAGTCTCTGGAAACACCATATATTTT
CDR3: CASSDLVSGNTIYF

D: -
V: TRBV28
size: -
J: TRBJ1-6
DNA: TGTGCCAGCAGTTTACCCAGAGATTCACCCCTCCACTTT
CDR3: CASSLPRDSPLHF

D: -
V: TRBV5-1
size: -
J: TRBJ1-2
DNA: TGCGCCAGCAGCTTTAACAGGGATACCTATGGCTACACCTTC
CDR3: CASSFNRDTYGYTF

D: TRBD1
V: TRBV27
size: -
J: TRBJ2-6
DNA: TGTGCCAGCAAAAACCCGCAGGGGGCTGGGGCCAACGTCCTGACTTTC
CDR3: CASKNPQGAGANVLTF

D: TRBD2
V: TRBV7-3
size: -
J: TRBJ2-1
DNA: TGTGCCAGCAGCTCTGGGACTAGCGGGAGTGAGCAGTTCTTC
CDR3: CASSSGTSGSEQFF

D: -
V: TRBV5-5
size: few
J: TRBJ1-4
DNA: TGTGCCAGCAGCTTGGTGGGGTTGGGTGAAAAACTGTTTTTT
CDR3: CASSLVGLGEKLFF

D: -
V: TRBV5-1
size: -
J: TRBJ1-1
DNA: TGCGCCAGCAGCTTGGGGAGTACAGGGAACACTGAAGCTTTCTTT
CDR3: CASSLGSTGNTEAFF

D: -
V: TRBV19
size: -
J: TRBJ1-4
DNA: TGTGCCAGTAGTCCGGGTGAAAAACTGTTTTTT
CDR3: CASSPGEKLFF

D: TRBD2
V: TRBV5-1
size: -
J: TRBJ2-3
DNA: TGCGCCAGCAGCTTGGGGGGACTAGCGGGATTAGATACGCAGTATTTT
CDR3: CASSLGGLAGLDTQYF

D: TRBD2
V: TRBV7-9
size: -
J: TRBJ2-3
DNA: TGTGCCAGCAGCGTGGCAAGCGGGGGGGATACGCAGTATTTT
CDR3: CASSVASGGDTQYF

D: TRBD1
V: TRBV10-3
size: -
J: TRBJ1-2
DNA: TGTGCCATCAGTGAGTCGGGAGGGACAGGGCCTTGGAGCTACACCTTC
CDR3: CAISESGGTGPWSYTF

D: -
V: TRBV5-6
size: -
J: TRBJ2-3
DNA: TGTGCCAGCAGCTCAGCATGGGATTTTAGCACAGATACGCAGTATTTT
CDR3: CASSSAWDFSTDTQYF

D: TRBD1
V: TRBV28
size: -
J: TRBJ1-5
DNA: TGTGCCAGCAGCGACAGGGTCCAGCCCCAGCATTTT
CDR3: CASSDRVQPQHF

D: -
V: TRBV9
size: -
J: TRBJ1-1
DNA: TGTGCCAGCAGCGTAGAGGCCGGGGGAGGGACTGAAGCTTTCTTT
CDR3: CASSVEAGGGTEAFF

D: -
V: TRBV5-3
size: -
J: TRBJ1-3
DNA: TGTGCCCTCTACGGTCCCGAGGACCTCTCTGGAAACACCATATATTTT
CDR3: CALYGPEDLSGNTIYF

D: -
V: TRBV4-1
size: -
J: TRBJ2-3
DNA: TGCGCCAGCAGCCACCAAGATCTTATCGGCACAGATACGCAGTATTTT
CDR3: CASSHQDLIGTDTQYF

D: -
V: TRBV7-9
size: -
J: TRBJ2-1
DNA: TGTGCCAGCAGCTTAGTTAGGGAGGATGAGCAGTTCTTC
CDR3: CASSLVREDEQFF

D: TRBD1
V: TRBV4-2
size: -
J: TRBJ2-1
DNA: TGTGCCAGCAGCCAAGCTTTGAGTGTGGGACAGGGGGCATACAATGAGCAGTTCTTC
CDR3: CASSQALSVGQGAYNEQFF

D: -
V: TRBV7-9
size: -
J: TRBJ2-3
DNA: TGTGCCAGCAGCTTAAGAGAAACGGCAGATACGCAGTATTTT
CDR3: CASSLRETADTQYF

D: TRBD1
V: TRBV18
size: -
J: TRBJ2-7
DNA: TGTGCCAGCTCACCACGCGAGGGCAGGGGGTCGGGAGAGCAGTACTTC
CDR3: CASSPREGRGSGEQYF

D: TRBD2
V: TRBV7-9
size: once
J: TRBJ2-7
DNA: TGTGCCAGCAGCCCCCCGGGGACTAGCGGAAATTACGAGCAGTACTTC
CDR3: CASSPPGTSGNYEQYF

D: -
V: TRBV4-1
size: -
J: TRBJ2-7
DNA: TGCGCCAGCAGCCAATCAAACCTGGGACTCGCCCCGGGCGAGCAGTACTTC
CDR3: CASSQSNLGLAPGEQYF

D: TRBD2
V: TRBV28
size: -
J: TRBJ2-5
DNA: TGTGCCAGCAGCCGAACCTTAGCGGGAGCGGGGGAGACCCAGTACTTC
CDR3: CASSRTLAGAGETQYF

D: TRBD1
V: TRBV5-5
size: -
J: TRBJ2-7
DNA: TGTGCCAGCAGATACCTGGGGGACAGGGGGTACGAGCAGTACTTC
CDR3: CASRYLGDRGYEQYF

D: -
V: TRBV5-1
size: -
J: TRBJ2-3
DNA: TGCGCCAGCAGATCTGGACCAACGGACACAGATACGCAGTATTTT
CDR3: CASRSGPTDTDTQYF

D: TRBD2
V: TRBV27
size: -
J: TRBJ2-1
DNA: TGTGCCAGCAGTTCCCCCGGACTAGCAGGGTCCTACAATGAGCAGTTCTTC
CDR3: CASSSPGLAGSYNEQFF

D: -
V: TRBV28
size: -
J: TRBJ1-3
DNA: TGTGCCAGCACTAGGGGCTTAGTCTCTGGAAACACCATATATTTT
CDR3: CASTRGLVSGNTIYF

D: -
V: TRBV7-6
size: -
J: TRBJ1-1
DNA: TGTGCCAGCAGCTCCCGCCCTGGGATGAACACTGAAGCTTTCTTT
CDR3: CASSSRPGMNTEAFF

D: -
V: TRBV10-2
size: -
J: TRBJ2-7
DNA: TGCGCCAGCAGTTGGGGGGAGGAGCAGTACTTC
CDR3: CASSWGEEQYF

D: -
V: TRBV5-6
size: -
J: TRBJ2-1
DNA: TGTGCCAGCAGCTTGCCTAATTGGGATGAGCAGTTCTTC
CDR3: CASSLPNWDEQFF

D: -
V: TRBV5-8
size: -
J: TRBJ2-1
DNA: TGTGCCAGCAGCTTGGCATACGGGAGTAACCCTATTTGGGATGAGCAGTTCTTC
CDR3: CASSLAYGSNPIWDEQFF

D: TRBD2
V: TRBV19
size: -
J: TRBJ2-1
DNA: TGTGCCAGTAGTATAGATGGTGGACTAGCGGGTCTCCAGTTCTTC
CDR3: CASSIDGGLAGLQFF

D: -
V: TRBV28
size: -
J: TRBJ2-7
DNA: TGTGCCAGCAATCGGGCACTCTACGAGCAGTACTTC
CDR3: CASNRALYEQYF

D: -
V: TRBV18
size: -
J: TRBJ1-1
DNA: TGTGCCAGCTCACCACGGGGGACGAGTCAGGGTGCTGAAGCTTTCTTT
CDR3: CASSPRGTSQGAEAFF

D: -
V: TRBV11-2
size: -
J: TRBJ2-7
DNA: TGTGCCAGCAGCTCCATGGCGGGAACGGGCGACGAGCAGTACTTC
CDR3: CASSSMAGTGDEQYF